A single T cell receptor beta chain is shown here with its context. Antigen specificity is unknown. The CDR3 is 17 amino acids. Germline V gives CDR1 LNHDA, CDR2 SQIVND (reference sequence). Germline trimming cut 9 bases from V and 0 bases from J; bases unmatched to any gene: 16. As to treatment: about 20 received Ad26.COV2.S at low or high dose, single or two shots; about 5 received placebo; per-sample allocation not given. After the first vaccine or placebo injection, samples were drawn on day 63. Boston hosted the donor, who was an adult aged 18-55 years. This sample was included in a study of Ad26.COV2.S vaccination and SARS-CoV-2 variants. Study details: As a participant in COV1001, the donor was in the Ad26.COV2.S trial arm. Intramuscularly, Ad26.COV2.S was given either once or twice, 56 days apart. Study conclusions and caveats: Breadth measured for non-spike TCRs was similar across vaccine and placebo recipients.

Assay: immunoSEQ multiplex PCR; the TCRdb copy retains only in-frame clones and omits some. The sample records about 680,000 clones, more than 80% being singletons. Sequenced here: peripheral blood, sampled in a trial of Ad26.COV2.S vaccine versus placebo. The source is a person between 18 and 65 years old who received the Ad26.COV2.S COVID-19 vaccine or a placebo. The chain employs TRBV19 and TRBJ1-2; 7 bases agree with TRBD1. This CDR3 is CASNILTGKGTNYGYTF. Written as DNA, the CDR3 is TGTGCCAGCAATATACTGACAGGGAAGGGCACTAACTATGGCTACACCTTC. Full variable domain (outside the CDR3, taken from reference TRBV19 and TRBJ1-2): DGGITQSPKYLFRKEGQNVTLSCEQNLNHDAMYWYRQDPGQGLRLIYYSQIVNDFQKGDIAEGYSVSREKKESFPLTVTSAQKNPTAFYLCASNILTGKGTNYGYTFGSGTRLTVV.